The 5 T cell receptor beta chains listed next were all sequenced from one sample in a study of blood T cell repertoires in COVID-19. Produced via immunoSEQ multiplex PCR; TCRdb's table is partial and in-frame only. Of 200,000 to 250,000 clones listed, 87% are singletons. Sample: PBMCs or T cells enriched from blood (not recorded which). The receptors were sampled from a man between 18 and 29 years old with acute COVID-19.

The genes are TRBV18 and TRBJ1-1; 12 bases fit TRBD1. CDR1 is KGHSH, CDR2 LQKENI, per germline. The CDR3 loop spans 16 amino acids. Germline trimming cut 3 bases from V and 4 bases from J; bases unmatched to any gene: 6. The CDR3 bases are TGTGCCAGCTCACCGGGGACAGGGGGCTGGAGCACTGAAGCTTTCTTT. This translates into CASSPGTGGWSTEAFF.

The sample holds a few counts of this clone. The chain links TRBV15 to TRBJ2-3, with 10 bases fitting TRBD2. Germline V CDR1 and CDR2: LNHNV, YYDKDF (reference sequence). J gave up 4 bases and V 0 bases, and 1 base lay outside the gene matches. This CDR3 spans 15 amino acids. The CDR3 bases are TGTGCCACCAGCAGAGAAGCGGGAGGGCCAGATACGCAGTATTTT. It yields the protein CATSREAGGPDTQYF.

The V gene is TRBV6-5, the J gene TRBJ2-7; a possible D gene is TRBD1 (5 bases). Germline CDR1 MNHEY, CDR2 SVGAGI. V lost 6 bases, J lost 0 bases, and 15 bases lay in between. This CDR3 comprises 15 residues. In nucleotides, the CDR3 is TGTGCCAGCAGCTCGGACAAGAAAAGCTCCTACGAGCAGTACTTC. Translating it yields CASSSDKKSSYEQYF.

V and J are TRBV30 and TRBJ2-7; TRBD2 matches at 8 bases. CDR1 is GTSNPN and CDR2 is SVGIG in the germline V gene (reference sequence). This CDR3 contains 16 residues. V gave up 5 bases and J gave up 2 bases; unmatched junction bases: 14. The CDR3 loop reads CAWSPMGTGGAYEQYF. The CDR3 DNA follows: TGTGCCTGGTCCCCCATGGGTACGGGAGGGGCCTACGAGCAGTACTTC.

The V and J genes are TRBV19 and TRBJ1-1; D possibly corresponds to TRBD1 (5 bases). Per the germline V gene, CDR1 is LNHDA and CDR2 is SQIVND (reference sequence). This CDR3 has 13 residues. V was shortened by 4 bases and J by 8 bases, with 14 bases between the two germline ends. CDR3 protein: CASSTSAGTEAFF. The CDR3, as DNA: TGTGCCAGTAGTACGAGCGCGGGGACCGAAGCTTTCTTT.